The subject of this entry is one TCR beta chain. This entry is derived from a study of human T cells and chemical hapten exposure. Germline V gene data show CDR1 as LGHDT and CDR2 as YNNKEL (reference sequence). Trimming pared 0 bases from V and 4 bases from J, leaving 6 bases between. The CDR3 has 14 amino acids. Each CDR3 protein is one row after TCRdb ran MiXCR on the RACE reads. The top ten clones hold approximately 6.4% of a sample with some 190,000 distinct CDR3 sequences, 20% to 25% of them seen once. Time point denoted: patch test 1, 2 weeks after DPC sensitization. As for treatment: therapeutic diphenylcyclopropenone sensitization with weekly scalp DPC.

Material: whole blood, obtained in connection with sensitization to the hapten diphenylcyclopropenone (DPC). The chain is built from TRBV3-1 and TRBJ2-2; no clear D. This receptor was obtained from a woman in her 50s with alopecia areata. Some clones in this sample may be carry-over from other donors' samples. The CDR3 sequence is CASSQDVGTGELFF. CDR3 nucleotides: TGTGCCAGCAGCCAAGACGTCGGCACCGGGGAGCTGTTTTTT.